A single T cell receptor (beta chain) is shown here with its context. As yet, its antigen is unknown. This sample was included in a study of shared clonotypes between healthy human individuals. Method: immunoSEQ multiplex PCR; TCRdb's copy keeps in-frame clones and lacks some. The sample yields 550,000 to 850,000 clones, 72% seen once. After removal of 0 bases from V and 8 bases from J, the junction contained 6 bases not matched to a gene. The CDR3 totals 14 residues. The germline gives CDR1 SGHRS, CDR2 YFSETQ. Findings of the study overall: Roughly 4.7% was the fraction of naive CD4 clonotypes found shared across a handful of donors.

The chain links TRBV5-1 to TRBJ1-2, with 8 bases aligning to TRBD1. Sequencing was done on a sample of memory CD4+ T cells sorted from blood. Described subset: CD45RA-negative fraction. The receptor comes from a woman aged 25 to 45 in good health. The CDR3 bases are TGCGCCAGCAGCTTGGGACCAGGGGGCCGGGGCTACACCTTC. It encodes CASSLGPGGRGYTF. Combining the CDR3 with reference TRBV5-1 and TRBJ1-2 gives the whole variable domain KAGVTQTPRYLIKTRGQQVTLSCSPISGHRSVSWYQQTPGQGLQFLFEYFSETQRNKGNFPGRFSGRQFSNSRSEMNVSTLELGDSALYLCASSLGPGGRGYTFGSGTRLTVV.